The rows below give T cell receptor beta chains drawn from one sample of a study of blood T cells in healthy people across ages. TCRdb passed the 5' RACE reads through MiXCR, listing each CDR3 protein once. The sample has 450,000 to 700,000 distinct CDR3 sequences, about 26% seen once. The specimen was blood. The origin of the receptors is a woman in her seventies in good health. The CDR3 runs from the conserved cysteine through the conserved F or W. The D gene is left open where the match is weak. Clone size is stated in some rows and not others, as once, few, many or a class when expanded.

NA | NA | TRBJ2-7 | TRBV6-6 | TGTGCCAGCAGTTGGACCTCAGAATACGAGCAGTACTTC | CASSWTSEYEQYF
few | NA | TRBJ2-1 | TRBV12-3/TRBV12-4 | TGTGCCAGCAGTTTCGGGACTCGCTTCGGTGAGCAGTTCTTC | CASSFGTRFGEQFF
few | NA | TRBJ2-3 | TRBV4-2 | TGTGCCAGCAGCCAAGAACCATATGATACGCAGTATTTT | CASSQEPYDTQYF
NA | NA | TRBJ1-3 | TRBV11-2 | TGTGCCAGCAGCCCCGGGACATTTTACTCTGGAAACACCATATATTTT | CASSPGTFYSGNTIYF
NA | NA | TRBJ2-5 | TRBV6-1 | TGTGCCAGCAGTGAAGGGGACATCAGGGAGACCCAGTACTTC | CASSEGDIRETQYF
few | NA | TRBJ2-3 | TRBV15 | TGTGCCACCAGCAGAGATCAAGTCACAGATACGCAGTATTTT | CATSRDQVTDTQYF
few | NA | TRBJ2-1 | TRBV10-3 | TGTGCCACACGCCATAGTCCAGACAATGAGCAGTTCTTC | CATRHSPDNEQFF
few | NA | TRBJ1-4 | TRBV20-1 | TGCAGTGCTAGAGATGTGGGGAGGACTAATGAAAAACTGTTTTTT | CSARDVGRTNEKLFF
many | TRBD2 | TRBJ2-5 | TRBV18 | TGTGCCAGCTCACCGGTACTAGCGGCCCAAGAGACCCAGTACTTC | CASSPVLAAQETQYF
NA | NA | TRBJ1-1 | TRBV6-2/TRBV6-3 | TGTGCCACGGTCAACGCGGGGGGCGCAAGAACTGAAGCTTTCTTT | CATVNAGGARTEAFF
few | TRBD1 | TRBJ1-1 | TRBV6-7 | TGTGCCAGCAGTTACCCGGACAGGGGAAAACGGATGAACACTGAAGCTTTCTTT | CASSYPDRGKRMNTEAFF
few | NA | TRBJ2-5 | TRBV5-1 | TGCGCCAGCTGCGACAACCAAGAGACCCAGTACTTC | CASCDNQETQYF
NA | NA | TRBJ1-3 | TRBV9 | TGTGCCAGCAGCGTAGAGGGATCTGGAAACACCATATATTTT | CASSVEGSGNTIYF
once | NA | TRBJ2-3 | TRBV2 | TGTGCCAGCAGCGAAGCGCCGATACAAAAAGATACGCGGTATTTT | CASSEAPIQKDTRYF
NA | NA | TRBJ2-3 | TRBV4-3 | TGCGCCAGCAGCCAAGAGGGCGTGGATACGCAGTATTTT | CASSQEGVDTQYF
many | NA | TRBJ2-3 | TRBV29-1 | TGCAGCCCCGCGGTTCAGGATACGCAGTATTTT | CSPAVQDTQYF
NA | NA | TRBJ1-2 | TRBV4-3 | TGCGCCAGCAGCCTATCGCGGGGGAACTATGGCTACACCTTC | CASSLSRGNYGYTF
NA | TRBD2 | TRBJ2-3 | TRBV10-3 | TGTGCCATTTTTAGCGGGATCAACACAGATACGCAGTATTTT | CAIFSGINTDTQYF
few | NA | TRBJ1-5 | TRBV7-2 | TGTGCCAGCAGCTTAAGGCATTCGTATGGCAGCAATCAGCCCCAGCATTTT | CASSLRHSYGSNQPQHF
NA | TRBD1 | TRBJ1-1 | TRBV7-2 | TGTGCCAGCAGCGGACAGGGCGTCATGAACACTGAAGCTTTCTTT | CASSGQGVMNTEAFF
few | NA | TRBJ2-5 | TRBV5-1 | TGCGCCAGCAGCTTATCTGGGATCCAAGAGACCCAGTACTTC | CASSLSGIQETQYF
NA | TRBD1 | TRBJ2-7 | TRBV5-6 | TGTGCCAGCAGCTTGGTGGTGACAGGGGAAGGCGAGCAGTACTTC | CASSLVVTGEGEQYF
few | TRBD2 | TRBJ2-5 | TRBV12-3/TRBV12-4 | TGTGCCAGCAGTTTCCTCCGGGACTACAAAGCACAAGAGACCCAGTACTTC | CASSFLRDYKAQETQYF
NA | NA | TRBJ2-5 | TRBV7-3 | TGTGCCAGCAGCCAGAGCGGAGGGACCAACCAAGAGACCCAGTACTTC | CASSQSGGTNQETQYF
NA | NA | TRBJ1-2 | TRBV4-3 | TGCGCCAGCAGCCAGCATACAGGGTTCTATGGCTACACCTTC | CASSQHTGFYGYTF
few | TRBD1 | TRBJ1-2 | TRBV6-5 | TGTGCCAGCAGTTACACACAGATTGACAGGGTATCGGAGGGCTACACCTTC | CASSYTQIDRVSEGYTF
NA | TRBD2 | TRBJ2-3 | TRBV5-1 | TGCGCCAGCAGCTTGGGGACTAGCGGGGACCTTAGGCAGTATTTT | CASSLGTSGDLRQYF
NA | TRBD1 | TRBJ1-4 | TRBV30 | TGTGCCTGGACGTCCGGGACAGGGAATGAAAAACTGTTTTTT | CAWTSGTGNEKLFF
few | NA | TRBJ2-1 | TRBV4-3 | TGCGCCAGCAGCCTTGGTCGCTCCGTCCCCTACAATGAGCAGTTCTTC | CASSLGRSVPYNEQFF
many | NA | TRBJ2-3 | TRBV9 | TGTGCCAGCAGCGTGAGCGGTAAACTAGATACGCAGTATTTT | CASSVSGKLDTQYF
few | TRBD1 | TRBJ1-2 | TRBV6-6 | TGTGCCAGCAGTGGACCGGGACAGGATAACTATGGCTACACCTTC | CASSGPGQDNYGYTF
once | TRBD1 | TRBJ1-5 | TRBV12-3/TRBV12-4 | TGTGCCAGCACAATCGACAGGGATCAGCCCCAGCATTTT | CASTIDRDQPQHF
NA | TRBD1 | TRBJ1-1 | TRBV10-3 | TGTGCCATCAGTGATCGACAGGGTAACACTGAAGCTTTCTTT | CAISDRQGNTEAFF
few | TRBD1 | TRBJ2-7 | TRBV3-1 | TGTGCCAGCAGTAAATTCGACAGGGCCCTCTCCTACGAGCAGTACTTC | CASSKFDRALSYEQYF
few | NA | TRBJ2-7 | TRBV5-1 | TGCGCCAGCAGCTTGGAGAGGACGTCCCACGAGCAGTACTTC | CASSLERTSHEQYF
few | NA | TRBJ2-2 | TRBV4-2 | TGTGCCAGCAGCCAAGATCTCGTAGGGGGGGGCCCTCTCGGGGAGCTGTTTTTT | CASSQDLVGGGPLGELFF
NA | NA | TRBJ1-3 | TRBV11-2 | TGTGCCAGCAGCTTAGCCGGGACGTCCGGAAACACCATATATTTT | CASSLAGTSGNTIYF
NA | TRBD1 | TRBJ1-4 | TRBV6-5 | TGTGCCAGCAGGGGGGACAGGGGTTCGGAAAAACTGTTTTTT | CASRGDRGSEKLFF
NA | TRBD2 | TRBJ2-2 | TRBV7-6 | TGTGCCAGCAGCAAACCACTAGCGGGGCCGAACACCGGGGAGCTGTTTTTT | CASSKPLAGPNTGELFF
few | NA | TRBJ1-2 | TRBV20-1 | TGCAGTGCTAGAGATCCCAGGGACAAAGGCTACACCTTC | CSARDPRDKGYTF
NA | TRBD1 | TRBJ1-2 | TRBV12-3/TRBV12-4 | TGTGCCAGCAGTTCAACCCGGGACAGGGGCTATGGCTACACCTTC | CASSSTRDRGYGYTF
NA | TRBD1 | TRBJ1-1 | TRBV25-1 | TGTGCCAGCAGTGAATTAGGGACAGCGAACACTGAAGCTTTCTTT | CASSELGTANTEAFF
NA | NA | TRBJ1-3 | TRBV9 | TGTGCCAGCAGCGCCACGGACAGCTCTGGAAACACCATATATTTT | CASSATDSSGNTIYF
NA | NA | TRBJ1-1 | TRBV5-1 | TGCGCCAGCAGCTTGGGAGGGAAGGGCACTGAAGCTTTCTTT | CASSLGGKGTEAFF
NA | TRBD1 | TRBJ2-5 | TRBV6-2/TRBV6-3 | TGTGCCAGCAGTACAGGGGGCCAAGAGACCCAGTACTTC | CASSTGGQETQYF
NA | TRBD1 | TRBJ2-7 | TRBV2 | TGTGCCAGCAGCCTCAGGCAGGGGGCAATAAACGAGCAGTACTTC | CASSLRQGAINEQYF